A selection of T cell receptor beta chains follows, all from one sample in a study of Ad26.COV2.S vaccination and SARS-CoV-2 variants. The table came from immunoSEQ multiplex PCR; TCRdb's copy has only in-frame clones and leaves some out. In the table there are 240,000 or so clones, roughly 90% of which are singletons. The input for sequencing was peripheral blood, taken in a trial of Ad26.COV2.S vaccine versus placebo. These TCRs come from a person between 18 and 60 years old who received the Ad26.COV2.S COVID-19 vaccine or a placebo. The CDR3 runs from the conserved cysteine through the conserved F or W. D genes are given only for firm matches. Part of the rows lack a size; the others show once, few, many or a class for expanded clones.

v_call	clone_size	d_call	j_call	cdr3_nt	cdr3_aa
TRBV28	-	-	TRBJ2-3	TGTGCCAGCAGTTTAGACCTAAGCACAGATACGCAGTATTTT	CASSLDLSTDTQYF
TRBV5-1	-	-	TRBJ1-3	TGCGCCAGCAGCTTGGGCGACTTCCCTTCTGGAAACACCATATATTTT	CASSLGDFPSGNTIYF
TRBV9	-	-	TRBJ1-3	TGTGCCAGCAGCGCGGGGGCGGGAAACACCATATATTTT	CASSAGAGNTIYF
TRBV28	-	TRBD1	TRBJ1-1	TGTGCCAGCAGTCTCTCGGACAGGGGGTACACTGAAGCTTTCTTT	CASSLSDRGYTEAFF
TRBV5-1	-	-	TRBJ1-4	TGCGCCAGCAGCTTGTCGACAGTATTTAATGAAAAACTGTTTTTT	CASSLSTVFNEKLFF
TRBV5-4	few	-	TRBJ2-7	TGTGCCAGCAGCTTGGCTCCCGGGGTGAGCCACTACGAGCAGTACTTC	CASSLAPGVSHYEQYF
TRBV7-3	-	-	TRBJ1-6	TGTGCCAGCAGCTTAGGGCAGGCCAGTTCACCCCTCCACTTT	CASSLGQASSPLHF
TRBV18	few	-	TRBJ1-5	TGTGCCAGCTCGCCCGACGCGAAGGGGCAGCCCCAGCATTTT	CASSPDAKGQPQHF
TRBV6-6	-	-	TRBJ2-7	TGTGCCAGCAGGAAAACCCAGGGGCAGGTTGGAGAACCGTACTTC	CASRKTQGQVGEPYF
TRBV25-1	-	-	TRBJ1-6	TGTGCCAGCAGTGTGATGGGGGGAGGGAATTCACCCCTCCACTTT	CASSVMGGGNSPLHF
TRBV6-5	few	-	TRBJ1-4	TGTGCCAGCAGTTACGGGCAGAAAAATGAAAAACTGTTTTTT	CASSYGQKNEKLFF
TRBV6-5	-	-	TRBJ1-5	TGTGCCAGCAGTTACTCGAGCGTCAATCAGCCCCAGCATTTT	CASSYSSVNQPQHF
TRBV9	few	TRBD2	TRBJ2-3	TGTGCCAGCAGCGTAGAGTCAGCGGGAGGCGTCACAGATACGCAGTATTTT	CASSVESAGGVTDTQYF
TRBV7-9	-	-	TRBJ2-7	TGTGCCAGCAGCTTCCCGTCCTACGAGCAGTACTTC	CASSFPSYEQYF
TRBV9	once	TRBD1	TRBJ1-5	TGTGCCAGCAGCGCGGGACAGGGCAATCAGCCCCAGCATTTT	CASSAGQGNQPQHF
TRBV19	-	-	TRBJ1-6	TGTGCCAGTAAAGGAGACCCCTTGTGGAATTCACCCCTCCACTTT	CASKGDPLWNSPLHF
TRBV5-5	few	-	TRBJ1-5	TGTGCCAGCAGCTTGGGAAGTAGCAATCAGCCCCAGCATTTT	CASSLGSSNQPQHF
TRBV4-2	-	-	TRBJ2-3	TGTGCCAGCAGCCAAGACCCGGGGGTCACAGATACGCAGTATTTT	CASSQDPGVTDTQYF
TRBV11-2	-	-	TRBJ2-5	TGTGCCAGCAGCTTGAGGATAGCGGAGACCCAGTACTTC	CASSLRIAETQYF
TRBV4-3	few	-	TRBJ1-6	TGCGCCAGCAGCCAAGATTCGGGCACCCTAAGATCACCCCTCCACTTT	CASSQDSGTLRSPLHF
TRBV4-1	-	-	TRBJ1-5	TGCGCCAGCAGCCAAGTTTGGCCACAGGGAATAAGCAATCAGCCCCAGCATTTT	CASSQVWPQGISNQPQHF
TRBV11-2	-	-	TRBJ2-6	TGTGCCAGCAGCCCTGGTTGGGGGAAGGCTAGCTCTGGGGCCAACGTCCTGACTTTC	CASSPGWGKASSGANVLTF
TRBV10-3	-	TRBD1	TRBJ2-2	TGTGCCATCAGTGGACAGGGGGCAAACACCGGGGAGCTGTTTTTT	CAISGQGANTGELFF
TRBV7-2	-	-	TRBJ2-1	TGTGCCAGCAGCTTAGGTGAAGAGTCGCATGAGCAGTTCTTC	CASSLGEESHEQFF
TRBV3-1/TRBV3-2	-	TRBD2	TRBJ2-7	TGTGCCAGCAGCCAAGAGGGGGGGTCCTCCTACGAGCAGTACTTC	CASSQEGGSSYEQYF
TRBV7-2	-	TRBD2	TRBJ2-7	TGTGCCAGCAGCCACCCCTCCCAGCGGGGGAGCTCCTACGAGCAGTACTTC	CASSHPSQRGSSYEQYF
TRBV6-7	-	TRBD1	TRBJ2-7	TGTGCCAGCATTTCCACAGGGGGGGAGCAGTACTTC	CASISTGGEQYF
TRBV19	-	TRBD1	TRBJ2-7	TGTGCCAGTAGTCCGGGACAGGGCCCCTACGAGCAGTACTTC	CASSPGQGPYEQYF
TRBV30	-	-	TRBJ2-6	TGTGCCTGGAGTACAAAGGCTGGGGCCAACGTCCTGACTTTC	CAWSTKAGANVLTF
TRBV15	-	TRBD2	TRBJ2-1	TGTGCCACCAAACTACTAGCGGGATGCAATGAGCAGTTCTTC	CATKLLAGCNEQFF
TRBV28	-	-	TRBJ2-3	TGTGCCAGCAGTTCCGGGGCGCGACGCAAAGGCACAGATACGCAGTATTTT	CASSSGARRKGTDTQYF
TRBV24-1	-	-	TRBJ2-5	TGTGCCACCAGTGATCCGCCCCCCAAAGAGACCCAGTACTTC	CATSDPPPKETQYF
TRBV28	-	-	TRBJ2-7	TGTGCCAGCAGGCCGGGGCGGAGGTTCAACCCCCCACTATACGAGCAGTACTTC	CASRPGRRFNPPLYEQYF
TRBV20-1	few	-	TRBJ1-5	TGCAGTGCAAGTGGACAGACGAATAGCAATCAGCCCCAGCATTTT	CSASGQTNSNQPQHF
TRBV7-9	once	-	TRBJ1-1	TGTGCCAGCATGGGGGGGAACACTGAAGCTTTCTTT	CASMGGNTEAFF
TRBV18	-	-	TRBJ1-1	TGTGCCAGCTCCCCTAAACAGTCCACTGAAGCTTTCTTT	CASSPKQSTEAFF
TRBV6-5	-	-	TRBJ2-1	TGTGCCAGCAGCCGCCTCCCGACGGGCAATGAGCAGTTCTTC	CASSRLPTGNEQFF
TRBV7-9	-	TRBD1	TRBJ2-7	TGTGCCAGCAGCTTAGTAGGGTGGGACAGTTCCTACGAGCAGTACTTC	CASSLVGWDSSYEQYF
TRBV5-1	once	-	TRBJ2-7	TGCGCCAGCAGCTTGGGCGGTACCTACGAGCAGTACTTC	CASSLGGTYEQYF
TRBV19	-	TRBD2	TRBJ2-3	TGTGCCACGCGACTAGCGGGAAGCACAGATACGCAGTATTTT	CATRLAGSTDTQYF
TRBV18	few	TRBD2	TRBJ2-2	TGTGCCAGCTCCCCGACTAGCGGAGACACCGGGGAGCTGTTTTTT	CASSPTSGDTGELFF
TRBV7-2	-	-	TRBJ2-3	TGTGCCACCGACTCGGGGGGCCCAGATACGCAGTATTTT	CATDSGGPDTQYF
TRBV7-2	-	-	TRBJ2-4	TGTGCCAGCAGCTTAGCCGTAGAAAACATTCAGTACTTC	CASSLAVENIQYF
TRBV7-6	-	-	TRBJ2-7	TGTGCCAGCAGCTTATCCCGTGGCTCCTACGAGCAGTACTTC	CASSLSRGSYEQYF
TRBV15	-	-	TRBJ2-7	TGTGCCACCAGCAGTGTCCAGGCTTACTACGAGCAGTACTTC	CATSSVQAYYEQYF
TRBV20-1	-	-	TRBJ2-3	TGCAGTGCTAGTCCGGGAGTGGCAGATACGCAGTATTTT	CSASPGVADTQYF
TRBV28	-	-	TRBJ1-2	TGTGCCAGCAGTTCTACCGTGGTCTATGGCTACACCTTC	CASSSTVVYGYTF
TRBV7-9	-	-	TRBJ2-7	TGTGCCAGCAGCTTAGCCGGTTCCTACGAGCAGTACTTC	CASSLAGSYEQYF
TRBV4-3	-	-	TRBJ2-1	TGCGCCAGCAGCCAAGATCGGACTCGAGGTAGGCAGCAGTTCTTC	CASSQDRTRGRQQFF
TRBV7-2	once	-	TRBJ2-1	TGTGCCAGCAGCTTAGTTCCCAGAGGTAGTGAGCAGTTCTTC	CASSLVPRGSEQFF
TRBV6-2/TRBV6-3	-	TRBD2	TRBJ2-5	TGTGCCAGCAGTCAAACTAGCGGGAACCAAGAGACCCAGTACTTC	CASSQTSGNQETQYF
TRBV7-2	-	TRBD2	TRBJ2-2	TGTGCCAGCAGCAAAGGACTAGCGGCCACCGGGGAGCTGTTTTTT	CASSKGLAATGELFF
TRBV12-3/TRBV12-4	-	TRBD1	TRBJ1-2	TGTGCCAGCAGTTCGGGACAGAGGGGCTACACCTTC	CASSSGQRGYTF
TRBV19	-	TRBD2	TRBJ2-5	TGTGCCAGTAGCCTCCGGACTAGCGGGGGGGTTGAGACCCAGTACTTC	CASSLRTSGGVETQYF
TRBV6-2/TRBV6-3	-	-	TRBJ1-5	TGTGCCAGCAGTTACTCAAGGGGGGCCCTACATTTT	CASSYSRGALHF
TRBV6-5	-	TRBD1	TRBJ2-2	TGTGCCAGCACCCCGGGACAGAGGAACACCGGGGAGCTGTTTTTT	CASTPGQRNTGELFF
TRBV7-2	-	-	TRBJ1-2	TGTGCCAGCAGCAAGGATAGAGGCTACACCTTC	CASSKDRGYTF
TRBV6-5	-	-	TRBJ1-1	TGTGCCAGCAGCCGGGGGAACAGGAACACTGAAGCTTTCTTT	CASSRGNRNTEAFF
TRBV21-1	-	-	TRBJ1-1	TGTCTCAGCGGCTGGGCCGATGAAGCTTTCTTT	CLSGWADEAFF
TRBV2	-	-	TRBJ1-1	TGTGCCAGCAGCCCATCACAGGAATTGAACACTGAAGCTTTCTTT	CASSPSQELNTEAFF